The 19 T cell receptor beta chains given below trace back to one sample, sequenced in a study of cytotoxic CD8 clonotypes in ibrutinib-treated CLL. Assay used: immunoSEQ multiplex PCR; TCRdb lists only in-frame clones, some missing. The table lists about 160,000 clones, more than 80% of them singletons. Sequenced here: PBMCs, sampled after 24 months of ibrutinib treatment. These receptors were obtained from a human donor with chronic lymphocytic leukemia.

CDR3 in amino acids: CASSLTGKSAGELFF. CDR3 coding DNA: TGCGCCAGCAGCTTAACAGGGAAAAGCGCCGGGGAGCTGTTTTTT. J is TRBJ2-2 and V is TRBV5-1; D may be TRBD1 (6 bases). Trimming took 2 bases from V and 6 from J, leaving 14 bases between them. CDR3 length: 15 residues. Germline loops: CDR1 SGHRS, CDR2 YFSETQ.

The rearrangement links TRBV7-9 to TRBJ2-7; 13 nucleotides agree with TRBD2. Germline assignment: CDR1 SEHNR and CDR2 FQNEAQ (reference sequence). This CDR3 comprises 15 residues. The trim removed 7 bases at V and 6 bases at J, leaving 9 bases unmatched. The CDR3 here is CASTFWTSGSGEQYF. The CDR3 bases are TGTGCCAGCACCTTCTGGACTAGCGGGAGTGGCGAGCAGTACTTC.

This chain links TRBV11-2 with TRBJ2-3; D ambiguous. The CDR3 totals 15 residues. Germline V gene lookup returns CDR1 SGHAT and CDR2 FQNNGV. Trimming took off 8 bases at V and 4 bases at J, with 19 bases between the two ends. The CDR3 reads CASGKARTWADTQYF. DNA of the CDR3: TGTGCCAGCGGAAAGGCCAGAACCTGGGCAGATACGCAGTATTTT.

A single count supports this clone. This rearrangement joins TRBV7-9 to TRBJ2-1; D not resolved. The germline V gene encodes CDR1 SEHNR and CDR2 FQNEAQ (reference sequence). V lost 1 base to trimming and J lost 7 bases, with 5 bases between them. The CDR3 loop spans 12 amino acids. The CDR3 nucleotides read TGTGCCAGCAGCTTAGTCTTGAATGAGCAGTTCTTC. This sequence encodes CASSLVLNEQFF.

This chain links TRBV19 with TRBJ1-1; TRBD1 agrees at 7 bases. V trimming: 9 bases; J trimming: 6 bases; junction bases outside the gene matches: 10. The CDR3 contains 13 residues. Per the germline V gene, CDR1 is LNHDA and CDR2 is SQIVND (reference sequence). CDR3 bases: TGTGCCAGCAGCAAGACAGGGATGGCTGAAGCTTTCTTT. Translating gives CASSKTGMAEAFF.

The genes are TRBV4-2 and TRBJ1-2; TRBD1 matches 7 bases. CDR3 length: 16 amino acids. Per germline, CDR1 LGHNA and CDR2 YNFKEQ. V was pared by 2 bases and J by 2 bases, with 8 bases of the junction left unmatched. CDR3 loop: CASSQNPGQKNYGYTF. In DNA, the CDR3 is TGTGCCAGCAGCCAAAACCCGGGACAGAAAAACTATGGCTACACCTTC.

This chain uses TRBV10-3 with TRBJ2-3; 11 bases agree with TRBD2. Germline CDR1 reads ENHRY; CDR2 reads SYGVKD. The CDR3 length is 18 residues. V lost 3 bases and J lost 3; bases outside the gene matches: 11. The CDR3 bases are TGTGCCATCAGTGACCTAGAGACTAGCGGGGAGGGGACAGATACGCAGTATTTT. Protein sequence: CAISDLETSGEGTDTQYF.

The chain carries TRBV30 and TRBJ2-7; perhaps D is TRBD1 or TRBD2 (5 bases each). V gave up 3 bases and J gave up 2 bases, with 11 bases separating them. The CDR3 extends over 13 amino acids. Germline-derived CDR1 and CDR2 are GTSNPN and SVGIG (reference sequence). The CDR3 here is CAWRRDGPYEQYF. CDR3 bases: TGTGCCTGGAGACGGGACGGCCCCTACGAGCAGTACTTC.

DNA of the CDR3: TGTGCCAGCATTCCGCAGAACACCGGGGAGCTGTTTTTT. Translated: CASIPQNTGELFF. V usage is TRBV6-1 and J usage is TRBJ2-2; D call uncertain. This CDR3 contains 13 residues. Trimming removed 7 bases from V and 1 base from J, with 7 bases in between. Germline loops: CDR1 MNHNS, CDR2 SASEGT.

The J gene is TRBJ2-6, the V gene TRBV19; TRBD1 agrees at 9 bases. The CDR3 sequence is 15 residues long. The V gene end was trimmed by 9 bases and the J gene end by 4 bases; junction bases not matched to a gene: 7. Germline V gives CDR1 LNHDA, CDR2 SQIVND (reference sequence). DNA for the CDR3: TGTGCCAGCAAGGACAGGGGACGGGGGGCCAACGTCCTGACTTTC. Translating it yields CASKDRGRGANVLTF.

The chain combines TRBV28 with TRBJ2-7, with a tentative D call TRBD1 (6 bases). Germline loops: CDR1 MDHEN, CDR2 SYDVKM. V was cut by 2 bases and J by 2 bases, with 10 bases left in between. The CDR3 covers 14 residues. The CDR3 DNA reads TGTGCCAGCAGTTTACAGGACAGTCCCTACGAGCAGTACTTC. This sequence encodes CASSLQDSPYEQYF.

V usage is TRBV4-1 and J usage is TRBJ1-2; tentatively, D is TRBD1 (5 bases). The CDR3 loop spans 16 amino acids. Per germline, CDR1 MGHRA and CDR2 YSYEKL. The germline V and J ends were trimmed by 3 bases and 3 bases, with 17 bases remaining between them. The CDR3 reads CASSQGPRSRDYGYTF. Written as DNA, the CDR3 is TGCGCCAGCAGCCAGGGGCCGCGGTCCCGGGACTATGGCTACACCTTC.

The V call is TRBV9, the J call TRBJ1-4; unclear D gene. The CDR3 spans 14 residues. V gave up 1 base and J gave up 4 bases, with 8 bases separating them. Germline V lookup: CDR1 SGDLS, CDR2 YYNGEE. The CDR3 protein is CASSVNSLNEKLFF. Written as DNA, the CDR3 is TGTGCCAGCAGCGTAAACAGTCTTAATGAAAAACTGTTTTTT.

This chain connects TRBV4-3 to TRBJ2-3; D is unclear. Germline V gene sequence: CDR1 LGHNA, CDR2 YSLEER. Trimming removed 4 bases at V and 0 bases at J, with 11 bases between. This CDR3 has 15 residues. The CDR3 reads CASSPTASSTDTQYF. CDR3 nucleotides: TGCGCCAGCAGCCCTACAGCATCTAGCACAGATACGCAGTATTTT.

The CDR3, as DNA: TGTGCCAGCAGCCAAGGACACCTTGAAGCTTTCTTT. Amino acids: CASSQGHLEAFF. This chain connects TRBV7-6 to TRBJ1-1; D perhaps matches TRBD1 (5 bases). V was shortened by 5 bases and J by 7 bases, with 11 bases between the two germline ends. The CDR3 extends over 12 amino acids. Germline CDR1 SGHVS, CDR2 FNYEAQ.

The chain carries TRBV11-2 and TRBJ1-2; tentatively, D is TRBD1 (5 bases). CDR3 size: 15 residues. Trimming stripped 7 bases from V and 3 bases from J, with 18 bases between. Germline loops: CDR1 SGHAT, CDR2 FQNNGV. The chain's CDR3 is CASTTLRGKDYGYTF. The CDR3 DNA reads TGTGCCAGCACCACATTAAGGGGAAAGGACTATGGCTACACCTTC.

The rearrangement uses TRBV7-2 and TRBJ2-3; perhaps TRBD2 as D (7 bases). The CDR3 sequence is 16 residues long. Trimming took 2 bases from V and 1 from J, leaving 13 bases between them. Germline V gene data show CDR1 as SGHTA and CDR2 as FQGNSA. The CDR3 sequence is CASSLSRGLRTDTQYF. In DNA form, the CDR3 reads TGTGCCAGCAGCTTATCGCGGGGGCTTCGCACAGATACGCAGTATTTT.

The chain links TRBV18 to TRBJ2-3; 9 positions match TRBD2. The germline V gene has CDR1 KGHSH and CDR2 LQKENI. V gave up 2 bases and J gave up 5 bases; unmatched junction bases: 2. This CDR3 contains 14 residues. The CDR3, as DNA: TGTGCCAGCTCACCAGGACTAGCGAAAGATACGCAGTATTTT. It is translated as CASSPGLAKDTQYF.

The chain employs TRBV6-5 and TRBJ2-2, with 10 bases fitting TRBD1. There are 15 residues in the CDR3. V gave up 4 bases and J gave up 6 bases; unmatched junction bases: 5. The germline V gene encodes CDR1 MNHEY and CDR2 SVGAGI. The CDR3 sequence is CASSSDRGYAGELFF. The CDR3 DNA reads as TGTGCCAGCAGTTCGGACAGGGGGTACGCCGGGGAGCTGTTTTTT.